The clone carrying this T cell receptor (beta chain) was detected only once. What it recognizes is unknown. Clones were read by immunoSEQ multiplex PCR, and TCRdb kept only the in-frame ones, dropping some. The repertoire holds around 180,000 clones, with around 92% as singletons. The data originate from a study of T cell responses to AZD1222 COVID-19 vaccine. The wider study: The analysis combined second doses at about 4 or about 12 weeks. Study-wide findings and caveats: Spike-specific TCR breadth and depth rose after two AZD1222 doses. Baseline testing showed seropositivity in only a handful of AZD1222 recipients. Unmutated variant regions are reportedly targeted by nearly half of spike-specific TCRs.

Germline CDR1 is SGHAT and CDR2 is FQNNGV. The V end lost 2 bases, the J end lost 8 bases, and 13 bases lay between the germline ends. The CDR3 has 14 residues. This sequence originates from an adult in good health. The sequencing used peripheral blood, collected on day 0 of AZD1222 vaccination. The rearrangement links TRBV11-2 to TRBJ2-1; D call uncertain. The CDR3 region has the DNA TGTGCCAGCAGCTTACCTGGGGATTACCATGAGCAGTTCTTC. Protein product: CASSLPGDYHEQFF. Drawing the rest from reference TRBV11-2 and TRBJ2-1, the complete variable domain is EAGVAQSPRYKIIEKRQSVAFWCNPISGHATLYWYQQILGQGPKLLIQFQNNGVVDDSQLPKDRFSAERLKGVDSTLKIQPAKLEDSAVYLCASSLPGDYHEQFFGPGTRLTVL.